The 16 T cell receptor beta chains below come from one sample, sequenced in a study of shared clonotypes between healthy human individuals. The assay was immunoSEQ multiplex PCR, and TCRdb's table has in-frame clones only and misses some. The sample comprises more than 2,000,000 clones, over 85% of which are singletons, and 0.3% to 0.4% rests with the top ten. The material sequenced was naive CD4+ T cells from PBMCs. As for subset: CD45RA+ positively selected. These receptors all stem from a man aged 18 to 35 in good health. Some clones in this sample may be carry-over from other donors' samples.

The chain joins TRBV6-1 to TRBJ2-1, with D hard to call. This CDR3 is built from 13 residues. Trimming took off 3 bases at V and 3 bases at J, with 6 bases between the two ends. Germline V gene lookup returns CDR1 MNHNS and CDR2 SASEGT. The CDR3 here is CASSEAFYNEQFF. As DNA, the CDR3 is TGTGCCAGCAGTGAGGCTTTCTACAATGAGCAGTTCTTC.

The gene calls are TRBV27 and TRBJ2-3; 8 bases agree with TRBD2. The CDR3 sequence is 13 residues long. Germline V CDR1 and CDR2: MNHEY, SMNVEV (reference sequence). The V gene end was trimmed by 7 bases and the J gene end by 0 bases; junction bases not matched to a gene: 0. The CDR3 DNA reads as TGTGCCAGCACTAGCGGGAGCACAGATACGCAGTATTTT. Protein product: CASTSGSTDTQYF.

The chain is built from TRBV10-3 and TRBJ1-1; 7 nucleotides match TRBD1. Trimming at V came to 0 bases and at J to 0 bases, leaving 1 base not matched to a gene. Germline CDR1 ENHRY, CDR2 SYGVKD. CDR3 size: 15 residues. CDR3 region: CAISESDRVNTEAFF. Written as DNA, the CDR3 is TGTGCCATCAGTGAGTCTGACAGGGTGAACACTGAAGCTTTCTTT.

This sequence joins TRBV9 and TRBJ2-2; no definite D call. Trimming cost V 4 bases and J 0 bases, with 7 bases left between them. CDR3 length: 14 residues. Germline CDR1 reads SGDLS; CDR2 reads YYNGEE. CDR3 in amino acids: CASSRPPNTGELFF. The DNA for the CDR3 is TGTGCCAGCAGCCGGCCGCCGAACACCGGGGAGCTGTTTTTT.

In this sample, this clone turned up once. The CDR3 sequence: CASSLATAEAFF. CDR3 DNA: TGTGCCAGCAGTTTAGCGACAGCTGAAGCTTTCTTT. V gene TRBV28 combines with J gene TRBJ1-1, with a possible D match to TRBD1 (5 bases). Trimming stripped 2 bases from V and 6 bases from J, with 7 bases between. The CDR3 has 12 amino acids. CDR1 MDHEN and CDR2 SYDVKM come from the germline V gene.

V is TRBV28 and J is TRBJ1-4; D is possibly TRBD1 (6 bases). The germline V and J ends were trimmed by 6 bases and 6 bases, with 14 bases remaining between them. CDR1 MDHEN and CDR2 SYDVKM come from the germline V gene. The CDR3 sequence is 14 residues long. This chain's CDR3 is CASREGGADEKLFF. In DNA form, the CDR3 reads TGTGCCAGCAGGGAGGGGGGCGCGGATGAAAAACTGTTTTTT. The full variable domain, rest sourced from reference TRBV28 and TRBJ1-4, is DVKVTQSSRYLVKRTGEKVFLECVQDMDHENMFWYRQDPGLGLRLIYFSYDVKMKEKGDIPEGYSVSREKKERFSLILESASTNQTSMYLCASREGGADEKLFFGSGTQLSVL.

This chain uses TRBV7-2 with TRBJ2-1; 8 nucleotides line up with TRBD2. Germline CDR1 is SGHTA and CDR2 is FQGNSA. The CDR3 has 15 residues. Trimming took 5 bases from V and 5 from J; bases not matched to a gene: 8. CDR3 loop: CASSPQGTRNNEQFF. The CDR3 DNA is TGTGCCAGCAGCCCTCAGGGGACTAGAAACAATGAGCAGTTCTTC.

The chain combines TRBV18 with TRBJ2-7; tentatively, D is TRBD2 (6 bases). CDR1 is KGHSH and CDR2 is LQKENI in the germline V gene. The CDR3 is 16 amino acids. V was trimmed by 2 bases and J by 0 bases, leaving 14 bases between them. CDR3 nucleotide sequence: TGTGCCAGCTCACCAGTGACGCGGGGAAGCTCCTACGAGCAGTACTTC. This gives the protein CASSPVTRGSSYEQYF.

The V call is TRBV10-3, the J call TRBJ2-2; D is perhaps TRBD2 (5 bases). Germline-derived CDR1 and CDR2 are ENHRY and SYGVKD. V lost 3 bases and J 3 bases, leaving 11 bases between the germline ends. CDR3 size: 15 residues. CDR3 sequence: CAISDSSVDTGELFF. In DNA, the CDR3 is TGTGCCATCAGTGACAGTAGCGTCGACACCGGGGAGCTGTTTTTT.

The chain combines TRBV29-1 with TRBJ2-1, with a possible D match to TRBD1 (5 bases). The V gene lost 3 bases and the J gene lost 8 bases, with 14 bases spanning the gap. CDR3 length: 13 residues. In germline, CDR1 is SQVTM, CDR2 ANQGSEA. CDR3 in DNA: TGCAGCGTTGACCTGCAGGGCGCGGATGAGCAGTTCTTC. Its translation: CSVDLQGADEQFF.

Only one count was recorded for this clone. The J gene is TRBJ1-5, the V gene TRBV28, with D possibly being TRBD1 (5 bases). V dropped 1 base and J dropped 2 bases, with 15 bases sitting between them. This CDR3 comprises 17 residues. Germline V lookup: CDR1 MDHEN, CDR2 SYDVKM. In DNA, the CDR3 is TGTGCCAGCAGTTTATTGGGACTCAAGGAAGGCAATCAGCCCCAGCATTTT. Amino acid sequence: CASSLLGLKEGNQPQHF.

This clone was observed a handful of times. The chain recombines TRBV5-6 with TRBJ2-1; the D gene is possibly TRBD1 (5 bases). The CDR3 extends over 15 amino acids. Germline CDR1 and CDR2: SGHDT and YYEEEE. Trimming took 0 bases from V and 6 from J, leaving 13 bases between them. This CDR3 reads CASSLGPTVPNEQFF. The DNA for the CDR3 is TGTGCCAGCAGCTTGGGCCCGACAGTCCCCAATGAGCAGTTCTTC.

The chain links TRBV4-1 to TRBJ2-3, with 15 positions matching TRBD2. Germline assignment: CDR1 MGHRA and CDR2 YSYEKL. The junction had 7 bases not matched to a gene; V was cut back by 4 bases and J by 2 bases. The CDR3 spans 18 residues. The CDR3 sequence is CASSRTSGRAFDTDTQYF. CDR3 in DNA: TGCGCCAGCAGCCGGACTAGCGGGAGGGCCTTTGACACAGATACGCAGTATTTT.

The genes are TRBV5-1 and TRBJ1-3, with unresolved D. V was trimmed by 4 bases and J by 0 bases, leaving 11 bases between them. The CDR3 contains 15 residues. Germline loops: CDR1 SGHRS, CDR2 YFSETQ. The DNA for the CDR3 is TGCGCCAGCAGCCAGACACCTAGCTCTGGAAACACCATATATTTT. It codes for CASSQTPSSGNTIYF.

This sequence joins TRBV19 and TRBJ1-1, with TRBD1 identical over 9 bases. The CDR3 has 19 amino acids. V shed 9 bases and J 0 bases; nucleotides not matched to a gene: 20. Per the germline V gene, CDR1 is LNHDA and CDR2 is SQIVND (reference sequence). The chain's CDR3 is CARCSRPWRQGDMNTEAFF. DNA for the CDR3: TGTGCCAGATGCTCAAGGCCGTGGCGACAGGGGGATATGAACACTGAAGCTTTCTTT.

In DNA form, the CDR3 reads TGTGCCAGCAGCGATCTGGGACAGGGGCTGGATGAGCAGTTCTTC. This encodes CASSDLGQGLDEQFF. The V call is TRBV6-4, the J call TRBJ2-1; the match to TRBD1 covers 10 bases. Losses at the gene ends were 6 bases for V and 8 bases for J; bases not matched to a gene: 10. The CDR3 runs to 15 residues. Germline V CDR1 and CDR2: MRHNA, SNTAGT.